This T cell receptor beta chain came from a study of human T cells and chemical hapten exposure. Study-level results: Expanded TCRs made up significantly more big CDR3 similarity clusters than controls did. Every donor had alopecia, and their immune response may therefore differ from healthy people's.

Time point indicated: pre-sensitization, week 0. Treatment indicated: therapeutic diphenylcyclopropenone sensitization with weekly scalp DPC. This clonotype was counted ten times or more. As yet, its antigen is unknown. The junction had 4 bases not matched to a gene; V was cut back by 4 bases and J by 7 bases. CDR3 length: 12 amino acids. Germline V lookup: CDR1 SEHNR, CDR2 FQNEAQ (reference sequence). TCRdb called the RACE reads again in MiXCR, with one record for every CDR3 protein. The table records 250,000 or so distinct CDR3 sequences, roughly 8.9% of them present only once. This chain links TRBV7-9 with TRBJ2-7; the match to TRBD1 covers 7 bases. The specimen was whole blood, collected in connection with sensitization to the hapten diphenylcyclopropenone (DPC). This receptor was taken from a woman aged 40 to 55 with alopecia areata. Some clones in this sample may be carry-over from other donors' samples. The CDR3: CASSSTGEEQYF. DNA for the CDR3: TGTGCCAGCAGCTCCACAGGGGAGGAGCAGTACTTC.